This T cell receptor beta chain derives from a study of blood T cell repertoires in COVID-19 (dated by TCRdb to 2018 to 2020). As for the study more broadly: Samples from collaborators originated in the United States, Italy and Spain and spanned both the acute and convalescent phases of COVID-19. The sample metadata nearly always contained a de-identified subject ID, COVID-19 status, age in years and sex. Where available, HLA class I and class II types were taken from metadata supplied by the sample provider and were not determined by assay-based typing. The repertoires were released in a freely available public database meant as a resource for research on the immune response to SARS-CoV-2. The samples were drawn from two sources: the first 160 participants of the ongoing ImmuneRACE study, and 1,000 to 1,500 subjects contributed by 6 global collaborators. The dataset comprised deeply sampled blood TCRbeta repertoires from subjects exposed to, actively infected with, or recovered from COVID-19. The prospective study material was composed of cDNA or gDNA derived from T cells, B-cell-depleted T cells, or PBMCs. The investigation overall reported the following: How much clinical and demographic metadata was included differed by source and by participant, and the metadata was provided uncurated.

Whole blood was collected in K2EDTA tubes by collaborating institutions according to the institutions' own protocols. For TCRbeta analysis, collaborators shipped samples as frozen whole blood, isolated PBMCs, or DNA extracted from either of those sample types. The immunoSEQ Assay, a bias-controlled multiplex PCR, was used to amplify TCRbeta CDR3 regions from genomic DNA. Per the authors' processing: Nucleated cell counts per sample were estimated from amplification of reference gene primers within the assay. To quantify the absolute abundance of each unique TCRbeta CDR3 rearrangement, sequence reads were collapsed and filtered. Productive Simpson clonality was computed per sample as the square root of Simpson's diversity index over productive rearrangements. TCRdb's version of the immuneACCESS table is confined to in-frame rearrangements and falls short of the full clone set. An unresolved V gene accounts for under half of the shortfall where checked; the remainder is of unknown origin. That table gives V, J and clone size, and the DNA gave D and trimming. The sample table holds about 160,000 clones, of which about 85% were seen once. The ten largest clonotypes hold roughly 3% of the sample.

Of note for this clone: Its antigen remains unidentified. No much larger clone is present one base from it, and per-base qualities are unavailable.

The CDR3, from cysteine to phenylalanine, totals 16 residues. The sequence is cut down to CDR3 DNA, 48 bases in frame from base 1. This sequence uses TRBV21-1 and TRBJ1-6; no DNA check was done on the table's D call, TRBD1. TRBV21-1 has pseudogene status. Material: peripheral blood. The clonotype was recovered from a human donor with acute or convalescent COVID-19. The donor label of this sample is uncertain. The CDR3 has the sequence CASSKLLTALHSPLHF. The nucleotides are TGTGCCAGCAGCAAACTGTTGACAGCTCTTCATTCACCCCTCCACTTT.